This T cell receptor beta chain was recovered during a study of OX40 agonist ivuxolimab in advanced cancers. The data were produced by immunoSEQ multiplex PCR, yet TCRdb's version contains in-frame clones alone and is incomplete. Among 95,000 to 150,000 clones listed, 85% to 95% were seen once. The germline V gene encodes CDR1 SGHTS and CDR2 YDEGEE. V was cut by 0 bases and J by 6 bases, with 15 bases left in between. The CDR3 is made up of 15 amino acids. This chain connects TRBV5-8 to TRBJ1-1; possible D gene TRBD1, 5 bases. The origin of this receptor is an adult with an advanced solid tumor such as melanoma, head and neck, liver or kidney cancer. The material was CD4+ or CD8+ T cells sorted from blood, obtained in a trial of the OX40 agonist ivuxolimab. CDR3 sequence: CASSLAKSAGAEAFF. CDR3 DNA: TGTGCCAGCAGCTTGGCCAAAAGTGCGGGGGCTGAAGCTTTCTTT. The variable domain in full, completed from reference TRBV5-8 and TRBJ1-1, reads EAGVTQSPTHLIKTRGQQATLRCSPISGHTSVYWYQQALGLGLQFLLWYDEGEERNRGNFPPRFSGRQFPNYSSELNVNALELEDSALYLCASSLAKSAGAEAFFGQGTRLTVV.